Shown below are 20 T cell receptor beta chains from a single sample sequenced in a study of CD8+CD57+ T cells in acquired aplastic anemia. It was genomic DNA that served as the template for profiling TCR beta VDJ and CDR3. MiXCR, run by TCRdb on the reads, gives a single entry per CDR3 protein. The sample carries approximately 170,000 distinct CDR3 sequences, around 50% recorded once. Sequencing input: sorted CD4+, CD8+, or CD8+CD57+ T cells (not recorded which) from PBMCs. Every receptor here comes from a human donor in good health, serving as a control.

The chain employs TRBV20-1 and TRBJ1-6; D possibly corresponds to TRBD1 (6 bases). V was cut by 0 bases and J by 9 bases, with 15 bases left in between. Germline assignment: CDR1 DFQATT and CDR2 SNEGSKA (reference sequence). This CDR3 has 15 residues. The CDR3 DNA reads as TGCAGTGCTAGAGATTGGCAGGGGTCCTCTTCACCCCTCCACTTT. It codes for CSARDWQGSSSPLHF.

This rearrangement joins TRBV7-6 to TRBJ1-1; 7 bases are a match to TRBD1. With V trimmed by 5 bases and J by 7 bases, 7 bases remained unmatched. This CDR3 has 13 residues. Germline V gives CDR1 SGHVS, CDR2 FNYEAQ. CDR3 amino acids: CASSPRTGNEAFF. The DNA of the CDR3 is TGTGCCAGCAGCCCTCGGACAGGAAATGAAGCTTTCTTT. The full variable domain, rest sourced from reference TRBV7-6 and TRBJ1-1, is GAGVSQSPRYKVTKRGQDVALRCDPISGHVSLYWYRQALGQGPEFLTYFNYEAQQDKSGLPNDRFSAERPEGSISTLTIQRTEQRDSAMYRCASSPRTGNEAFFGQGTRLTVV.

This clonotype appeared a few times. This chain uses TRBV7-2 with TRBJ2-7; no reliable D call. Trimming pared 5 bases from V and 0 bases from J, leaving 11 bases between. CDR3 length equals 14 residues. Germline V gene sequence: CDR1 SGHTA, CDR2 FQGNSA. This CDR3 reads CASSIDTSSYEQYF. The CDR3 bases are TGTGCCAGCAGCATCGACACGAGCTCCTACGAGCAGTACTTC.

As to this clonotype: This may stem from a read error, because a much larger clone lies one nucleotide away. Without the conserved terminal phenylalanine or tryptophan, this CDR3 likely stems from a read error. The chain joins TRBV4-1 to TRBJ1-6; D unresolved. Germline lookup yields CDR1 MGHRA and CDR2 YSYEKL. The CDR3 runs to 16 residues. V lost 0 bases and J lost 5, with 11 bases in between. DNA for the CDR3: TGCGCCAGCAGCCAAGATGCGGCCTCTAATAATTCACCCCTCCACTCT. Encoded protein: CASSQDAASNNSPLHS.

This clonotype was counted only a few times. This sequence joins TRBV5-1 and TRBJ2-7; TRBD1 aligns across 8 bases. Germline lookup yields CDR1 SGHRS and CDR2 YFSETQ. There are 14 residues in the CDR3. With V trimmed by 4 bases and J by 4 bases, 7 bases remained unmatched. This CDR3 is CASSPDRVAYEQYF. In DNA form, the CDR3 reads TGCGCCAGCAGCCCGGACAGGGTCGCATACGAGCAGTACTTC.

This rearrangement joins TRBV2 to TRBJ1-6; no clear D gene. The CDR3 contains 17 residues. Germline CDR1 is SNHLY and CDR2 is FYNNEI. The germline V and J ends were trimmed by 5 bases and 0 bases, with 14 bases remaining between them. CDR3 bases: TGTGCCAGCAGTTCAGATCGCATAAGCTCCTATAATTCACCCCTCCACTTT. This sequence encodes CASSSDRISSYNSPLHF.

The gene calls are TRBV30 and TRBJ1-6, with a tentative D call TRBD1 (6 bases). The germline V and J ends were trimmed by 2 bases and 14 bases, with 19 bases remaining between them. Germline lookup yields CDR1 GTSNPN and CDR2 SVGIG (reference sequence). The CDR3 contains 14 residues. This chain's CDR3 is CAWSFRDTRRALHF. For the CDR3, the DNA is TGTGCCTGGAGTTTCCGGGACACCAGGCGAGCCCTCCACTTT.

This clonotype has at least ten counts. The V and J genes are TRBV6-5 and TRBJ2-6; D perhaps matches TRBD1 (5 bases). Germline CDR1 reads MNHEY; CDR2 reads SVGAGI. This CDR3 contains 15 residues. Trimming removed 7 bases from V and 0 bases from J, with 10 bases in between. For the CDR3, the DNA is TGTGCCAGCAAGACAGTTAGCTCTGGGGCCAACGTCCTGACTTTC. Translation gives CASKTVSSGANVLTF.

This clonotype was found many times. The chain joins TRBV5-4 to TRBJ2-3, with 11 bases fitting TRBD2. The CDR3 runs 15 residues. Losses at the gene ends were 4 bases for V and 7 bases for J; bases not matched to a gene: 8. CDR1 is SGHNT, CDR2 YYREEE, per germline (reference sequence). The CDR3 sequence: CASSRFSGGANTQYF. DNA of the CDR3: TGTGCCAGCAGCCGCTTTAGCGGGGGGGCGAATACGCAGTATTTT.

The chain links TRBV9 to TRBJ2-3, with D maybe TRBD2 (6 bases). Trimming pared 0 bases from V and 2 bases from J, leaving 13 bases between. Germline V lookup: CDR1 SGDLS, CDR2 YYNGEE. The CDR3 spans 16 residues. The DNA for the CDR3 is TGTGCCAGCAGCGTAGGGGTAGCGGAAACCACAGATACGCAGTATTTT. Translation: CASSVGVAETTDTQYF.

At least ten counts were recorded for this clonotype. The chain joins TRBV5-8 to TRBJ2-3, with 10 bases aligning to TRBD2. The length of the CDR3 is 15 residues. The germline V gene has CDR1 SGHTS and CDR2 YDEGEE. Unmatched junction bases numbered 1, after V lost 2 bases and J lost 1 base. CDR3 sequence reads: CASSFGLAGTDTQYF. CDR3 in DNA: TGTGCCAGCAGCTTCGGACTAGCGGGCACAGATACGCAGTATTTT. Complete variable domain (other parts from reference TRBV5-8 and TRBJ2-3): EAGVTQSPTHLIKTRGQQATLRCSPISGHTSVYWYQQALGLGLQFLLWYDEGEERNRGNFPPRFSGRQFPNYSSELNVNALELEDSALYLCASSFGLAGTDTQYFGPGTRLTVL.

The chain carries TRBV7-2 and TRBJ1-4; D ambiguous. Germline lookup yields CDR1 SGHTA and CDR2 FQGNSA. The CDR3 is 14 residues long. Trimming took 1 base from V and 10 from J, leaving 13 bases between them. CDR3 nucleotides: TGTGCCAGCAGCTTAGAGGTGGCAGAGCCAAAACTGTTTTTT. Its translation is CASSLEVAEPKLFF.

V is TRBV7-2 and J is TRBJ1-6; TRBD1 agrees at 8 bases. Germline lookup yields CDR1 SGHTA and CDR2 FQGNSA. The V gene end was trimmed by 1 base and the J gene end by 18 bases; junction bases not matched to a gene: 14. The CDR3 runs 15 residues. DNA for the CDR3: TGTGCCAGCAGCTTAGGACAGGGGAATAATTCACTCCCCCACTTT. Amino acid sequence: CASSLGQGNNSLPHF.

This clonotype came up a few times. The chain recombines TRBV5-1 with TRBJ1-2; tentatively, D is TRBD1 (6 bases). The CDR3 runs to 17 residues. The germline gives CDR1 SGHRS, CDR2 YFSETQ. Trimming stripped 3 bases from V and 3 bases from J, with 21 bases between. This chain's CDR3 is CASSSWTEGTPYYGYTF. Written as DNA, the CDR3 is TGCGCCAGCAGCTCATGGACAGAGGGCACCCCCTACTATGGCTACACCTTC.

CDR3 nucleotide sequence: TGTGCCAGTAGTTCGGGGGAGAGGTATGGCTACACCTTC. Translating it yields CASSSGERYGYTF. V gene TRBV19 combines with J gene TRBJ1-2; possibly TRBD1 for D (5 bases). CDR1 and CDR2 (germline): LNHDA, SQIVND (reference sequence). The ends were cut back, 5 bases at V and 5 bases at J, with 12 bases in the middle. CDR3 size: 13 residues.

The rearrangement links TRBV5-1 to TRBJ2-7, with 10 bases lining up with TRBD1. This CDR3 spans 14 amino acids. With 4 bases clipped from V and 5 bases from J, the junction kept 6 bases outside the gene matches. The germline V gene has CDR1 SGHRS and CDR2 YFSETQ. This CDR3 reads CASSPGQGLHEQYF. In nucleotides, the CDR3 is TGCGCCAGCAGCCCGGGACAGGGGTTGCACGAGCAGTACTTC.

The chain joins TRBV5-8 to TRBJ2-2, with a possible D match to TRBD1 (6 bases). The CDR3 contains 14 residues. Trimming cost V 4 bases and J 4 bases, with 11 bases left between them. CDR1 is SGHTS and CDR2 is YDEGEE in the germline V gene. The CDR3 protein is CASSQGQTTGELFF. The DNA for the CDR3 is TGTGCCAGCAGCCAAGGACAGACCACCGGGGAGCTGTTTTTT.

This chain links TRBV11-3 with TRBJ1-5; no firm D call. This CDR3 comprises 15 residues. V was pared by 5 bases and J by 2 bases, with 13 bases between. The germline CDR1 and CDR2 sequences are SGHNT and YENEEA. The CDR3 DNA follows: TGTGCCAGCAGCCAAGCCGTCGGGGGCAATCAGCCCCAGCATTTT. Residues: CASSQAVGGNQPQHF.

This clonotype was found many times. This chain joins TRBV27 and TRBJ2-2; 8 positions agree with TRBD1. V was pared by 6 bases and J by 4 bases, with 4 bases of the junction left unmatched. The germline gives CDR1 MNHEY, CDR2 SMNVEV (reference sequence). This CDR3 spans 14 amino acids. The CDR3 DNA reads as TGTGCCAGCAGGGGACAGGCGAGCACCGGGGAGCTGTTTTTT. This gives the protein CASRGQASTGELFF.

This clonotype was observed a single time. The rearrangement links TRBV6-6 to TRBJ1-2, with no clear D. V dropped 7 bases and J dropped 4 bases, with 10 bases sitting between them. This CDR3 region has 12 residues. Looked up from germline, CDR1 is MNHNY and CDR2 is SVGAGI (reference sequence). The CDR3 sequence is CASTNEGYGYTF. Here the CDR3 DNA reads TGTGCCAGCACTAACGAAGGCTATGGCTACACCTTC.